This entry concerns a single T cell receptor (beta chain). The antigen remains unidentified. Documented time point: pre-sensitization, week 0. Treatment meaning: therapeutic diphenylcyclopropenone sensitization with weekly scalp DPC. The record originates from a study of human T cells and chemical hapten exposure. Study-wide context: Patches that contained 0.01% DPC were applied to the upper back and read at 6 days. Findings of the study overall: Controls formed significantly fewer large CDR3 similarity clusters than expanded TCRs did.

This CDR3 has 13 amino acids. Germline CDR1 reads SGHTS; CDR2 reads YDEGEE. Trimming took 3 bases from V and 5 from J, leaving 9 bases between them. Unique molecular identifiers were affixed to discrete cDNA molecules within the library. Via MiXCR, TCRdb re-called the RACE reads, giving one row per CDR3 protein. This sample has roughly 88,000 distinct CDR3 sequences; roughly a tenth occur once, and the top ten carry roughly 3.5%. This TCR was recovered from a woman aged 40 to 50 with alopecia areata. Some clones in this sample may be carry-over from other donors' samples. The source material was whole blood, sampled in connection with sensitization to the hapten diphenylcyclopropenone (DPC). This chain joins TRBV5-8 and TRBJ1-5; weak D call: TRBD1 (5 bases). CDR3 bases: TGTGCCAGCAGCTCGCAGGGATATCAGCCCCAGCATTTT. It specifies CASSSQGYQPQHF.